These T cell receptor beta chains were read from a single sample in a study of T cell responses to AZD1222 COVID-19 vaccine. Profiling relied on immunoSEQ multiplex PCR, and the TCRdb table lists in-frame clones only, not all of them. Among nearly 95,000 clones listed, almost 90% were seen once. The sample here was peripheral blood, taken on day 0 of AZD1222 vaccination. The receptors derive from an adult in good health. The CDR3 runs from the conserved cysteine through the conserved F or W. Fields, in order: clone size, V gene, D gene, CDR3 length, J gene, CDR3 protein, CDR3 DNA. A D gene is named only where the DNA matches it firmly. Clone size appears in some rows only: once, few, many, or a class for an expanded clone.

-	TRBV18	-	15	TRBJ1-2	CASSPFQSPTYGYTF	TGTGCCAGCTCGCCGTTTCAGAGTCCGACTTATGGCTACACCTTC
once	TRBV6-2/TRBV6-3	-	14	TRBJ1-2	CASSYWAGPYGYTF	TGTGCCAGCAGTTACTGGGCTGGCCCCTATGGCTACACCTTC
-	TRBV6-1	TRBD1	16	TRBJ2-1	CASSEGGDRVVDSKFF	TGTGCCAGCAGTGAGGGGGGGGACAGGGTAGTGGATAGTAAGTTCTTC
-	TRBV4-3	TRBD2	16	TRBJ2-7	CASSQVRRGGPYEQYF	TGCGCCAGCAGCCAAGTTCGGCGGGGGGGGCCCTACGAGCAGTACTTC
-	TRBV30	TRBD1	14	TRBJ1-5	CASQDRAWNQPQHF	TGTGCCTCTCAGGACAGGGCATGGAATCAGCCCCAGCATTTT
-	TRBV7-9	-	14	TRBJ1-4	CATSRASGGEKLFF	TGTGCCACCTCCCGGGCTTCGGGGGGCGAAAAACTGTTTTTT
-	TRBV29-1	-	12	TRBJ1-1	CSVETAITEAFF	TGCAGCGTTGAGACGGCAATCACTGAAGCTTTCTTT
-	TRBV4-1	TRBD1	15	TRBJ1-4	CASSQRDRENEKLFF	TGCGCCAGCAGCCAAAGGGACAGGGAAAATGAAAAACTGTTTTTT
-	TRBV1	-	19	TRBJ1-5	CTSSQDRGDRVRSNQPQHF	TGCACCAGCAGCCAAGATCGTGGGGACAGGGTCCGGAGCAATCAGCCCCAGCATTTT
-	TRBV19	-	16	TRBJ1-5	CASSIGRGRSNQPQHF	TGTGCCAGTAGTATAGGTAGGGGTAGGAGCAATCAGCCCCAGCATTTT
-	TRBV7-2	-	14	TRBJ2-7	CASSPGMDYYEQYF	TGTGCCAGCAGCCCAGGCATGGACTACTACGAGCAGTACTTC
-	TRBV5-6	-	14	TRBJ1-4	CASSRRGANEKLFF	TGTGCCAGCAGCCGTCGGGGGGCTAATGAAAAACTGTTTTTT
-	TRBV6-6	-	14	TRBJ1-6	CASSYSRQNSPLHF	TGTGCCAGCAGTTACAGCCGTCAGAATTCACCCCTCCACTTT
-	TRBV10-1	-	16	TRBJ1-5	CASSESRQDSNQPQHF	TGCGCCAGCAGTGAGTCGCGACAGGATAGCAATCAGCCCCAGCATTTT
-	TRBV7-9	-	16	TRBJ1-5	CASSPGGGTRNQPQHF	TGTGCCAGCAGCCCCGGGGGCGGTACAAGAAATCAGCCCCAGCATTTT
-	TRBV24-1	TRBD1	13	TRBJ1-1	CATSRGLGTEAFF	TGTGCCACCAGCAGGGGGCTCGGCACTGAAGCTTTCTTT
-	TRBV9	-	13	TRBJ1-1	CASSVSVKGVAFF	TGTGCCAGCAGCGTATCCGTAAAGGGGGTAGCTTTCTTT
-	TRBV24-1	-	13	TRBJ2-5	CATSVSGQETQYF	TGTGCCACCAGTGTGTCTGGCCAAGAGACCCAGTACTTC
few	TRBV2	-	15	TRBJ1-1	CASKWRDTVNTEAFF	TGTGCCAGCAAGTGGAGGGACACCGTTAACACTGAAGCTTTCTTT
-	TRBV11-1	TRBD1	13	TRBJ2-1	CASSLVRGQRSFF	TGTGCCAGCAGCTTAGTCCGGGGACAGCGATCGTTCTTC
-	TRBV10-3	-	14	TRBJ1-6	CAISDGMAHSPLHF	TGTGCCATCAGTGACGGGATGGCTCATTCACCCCTCCACTTT
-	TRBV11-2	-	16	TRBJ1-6	CASSLQQGLGNSPLHF	TGTGCCAGCAGCTTACAACAGGGTTTGGGGAATTCACCCCTCCACTTT
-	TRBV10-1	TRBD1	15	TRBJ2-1	CASSEGDRLYNEQFF	TGCGCCAGCAGTGAGGGGGACAGGCTCTACAATGAGCAGTTCTTC
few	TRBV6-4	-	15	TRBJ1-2	CASSDRVRTPYGYTF	TGTGCCAGCAGTGACAGGGTGAGGACACCCTATGGCTACACCTTC
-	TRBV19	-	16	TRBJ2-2	CASTSSGGWDTGELFF	TGTGCCAGTACCTCCTCCGGGGGCTGGGACACCGGGGAGCTGTTTTTT
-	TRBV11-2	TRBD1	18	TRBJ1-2	CASSLDGAAGGPANGYTF	TGTGCCAGCAGCTTAGATGGGGCAGCAGGGGGCCCTGCCAATGGCTACACCTTC
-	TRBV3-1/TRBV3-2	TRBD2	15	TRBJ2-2	CASRRSGGASGELFF	TGTGCCAGCAGGCGAAGCGGGGGGGCGAGCGGGGAGCTGTTTTTT
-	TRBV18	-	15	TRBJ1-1	CASSPRETPNTEAFF	TGTGCCAGCTCACCACGGGAGACGCCGAACACTGAAGCTTTCTTT
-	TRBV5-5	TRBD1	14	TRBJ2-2	CASCRQGDTGELFF	TGTGCCAGCTGCCGACAGGGCGACACCGGGGAGCTGTTTTTT
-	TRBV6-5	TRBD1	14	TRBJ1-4	CASSTGTANEKLFF	TGTGCCAGCAGTACTGGGACAGCTAATGAAAAACTGTTTTTT
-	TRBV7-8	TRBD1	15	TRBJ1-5	CASSPDRGLEQPQHF	TGTGCCAGCAGCCCCGACAGGGGGCTGGAACAGCCCCAGCATTTT